These T cell receptor beta chains were read from a single sample in a study of technical replicates of blood from a handful of donors. Generated by immunoSEQ multiplex PCR, the TCRdb table keeps only in-frame clones and is missing some. The top ten hold 4% to 5% of the sample, which has 65,000 to 90,000 clones, around nine tenths seen once. The sample taken for sequencing was PBMCs. These receptors were obtained from a human donor in good health. Some clones in this sample may be carry-over from other donors' samples. Each CDR3 is given with its conserved first and last residue. A D gene is named only where the DNA matches it firmly. Part of the rows lack a size; the others show once, few, many or a class for expanded clones.

CDR3nt: TGCGCCAGCAACGAAGGACAGGGATTGACTAACTATGGCTACACCTTC; CDR3aa: CASNEGQGLTNYGYTF; j_gene: TRBJ1-2; d_gene: TRBD1; v_gene: TRBV4-1; abundance: .
CDR3nt: TGTGCCAGCAGCTTCCAGCGGGGGGCCCATGAGCAGTTCTTC; CDR3aa: CASSFQRGAHEQFF; j_gene: TRBJ2-1; d_gene: TRBD2; v_gene: TRBV7-9; abundance: .
CDR3nt: TGCGCCAGCAGCGGGACTAGCGGGGGGGCCAAAAACATTCAGTACTTC; CDR3aa: CASSGTSGGAKNIQYF; j_gene: TRBJ2-4; d_gene: TRBD2; v_gene: TRBV5-1; abundance: .
CDR3nt: TGTGCCAGCAGTTTATCGCGGGTATACAATGAGCAGTTCTTC; CDR3aa: CASSLSRVYNEQFF; j_gene: TRBJ2-1; d_gene: .; v_gene: TRBV27; abundance: .
CDR3nt: TGTGCCAGCAGCTCAACTGCCGGGACTAGCGGACACAATGAGCAGTTCTTC; CDR3aa: CASSSTAGTSGHNEQFF; j_gene: TRBJ2-1; d_gene: TRBD2; v_gene: TRBV7-7; abundance: .
CDR3nt: TGTGCCAGCTCCTCGTCCGGGGACAGCGAGCAGTACTTC; CDR3aa: CASSSSGDSEQYF; j_gene: TRBJ2-7; d_gene: TRBD1; v_gene: TRBV18; abundance: once
CDR3nt: TGTGCCAGCAGCTTATTTAACAGGAGAGATAATTCACCCCTCCACTTT; CDR3aa: CASSLFNRRDNSPLHF; j_gene: TRBJ1-6; d_gene: .; v_gene: TRBV7-2; abundance: .
CDR3nt: TGTGCCAGCAGCTTTGACAGGGGGCAATTAGAGACCCAGTACTTC; CDR3aa: CASSFDRGQLETQYF; j_gene: TRBJ2-5; d_gene: TRBD1; v_gene: TRBV27; abundance: .
CDR3nt: TGTGCCTGGAGTTCCAGGGGCTCCTATAATTCCCCCCTCCACTTT; CDR3aa: CAWSSRGSYNSPLHF; j_gene: TRBJ1-6; d_gene: .; v_gene: TRBV30; abundance: .
CDR3nt: TGTGCCAGCAGCCCCCAGTTAGATACGCAGTATTTT; CDR3aa: CASSPQLDTQYF; j_gene: TRBJ2-3; d_gene: .; v_gene: TRBV7-2; abundance: .
CDR3nt: TGTGCCAGCAGTGAAGAGCAAGGGGGCACAGATACGCAGTATTTT; CDR3aa: CASSEEQGGTDTQYF; j_gene: TRBJ2-3; d_gene: .; v_gene: TRBV6-1; abundance: .
CDR3nt: TGTGCCAGCAGTCGGGCGGGACCCACAGATACGCAGTATTTT; CDR3aa: CASSRAGPTDTQYF; j_gene: TRBJ2-3; d_gene: .; v_gene: TRBV2; abundance: .
CDR3nt: TGTGCCAGCAGCTTCGGCAGGAAGAACACCGGGGAGCTGTTTTTT; CDR3aa: CASSFGRKNTGELFF; j_gene: TRBJ2-2; d_gene: .; v_gene: TRBV13; abundance: .
CDR3nt: TGTGCCAGTAGTACCGGGACTAGCGCCGCCTACGAGCAGTACTTC; CDR3aa: CASSTGTSAAYEQYF; j_gene: TRBJ2-7; d_gene: TRBD2; v_gene: TRBV19; abundance: .
CDR3nt: TGTGCCTGGAGGCTGGGTAGCGGGGTCTCCTACGAGCAGTACTTC; CDR3aa: CAWRLGSGVSYEQYF; j_gene: TRBJ2-7; d_gene: TRBD2; v_gene: TRBV30; abundance: once
CDR3nt: TGTGCCAGCAGCGTGACGGGACAGGTTTTAAATGAAAAACTGTTTTTT; CDR3aa: CASSVTGQVLNEKLFF; j_gene: TRBJ1-4; d_gene: TRBD1; v_gene: TRBV9; abundance: .
CDR3nt: TGTGCCAGCAGCAAGGGACTAGCGGGAAGCACAGATACGCAGTATTTT; CDR3aa: CASSKGLAGSTDTQYF; j_gene: TRBJ2-3; d_gene: TRBD2; v_gene: TRBV7-2; abundance: .
CDR3nt: TGTGCCTGGACCCAGTGGGGGGGTGGTCAGCCCCAGCATTTT; CDR3aa: CAWTQWGGGQPQHF; j_gene: TRBJ1-5; d_gene: .; v_gene: TRBV30; abundance: .
CDR3nt: TGTGCCAGCAGTCTGCAGGGACAGCGAGACACTGAAGCTTTCTTT; CDR3aa: CASSLQGQRDTEAFF; j_gene: TRBJ1-1; d_gene: TRBD1; v_gene: TRBV7-8; abundance: .
CDR3nt: TGTGCCAGCAGTCCAAACCCGGACAGGGAGTGGAGGCAGCCCCAGCATTTT; CDR3aa: CASSPNPDREWRQPQHF; j_gene: TRBJ1-5; d_gene: TRBD1; v_gene: TRBV27; abundance: .
CDR3nt: TGCGCCAACCTCCGGGACAGGGACAATCAGCCCCAGCATTTT; CDR3aa: CANLRDRDNQPQHF; j_gene: TRBJ1-5; d_gene: TRBD1; v_gene: TRBV10-1; abundance: .
CDR3nt: TGTGCCAGCATAGTCTACTACGAGCAGTACTTC; CDR3aa: CASIVYYEQYF; j_gene: TRBJ2-7; d_gene: .; v_gene: TRBV5-8; abundance: .
CDR3nt: TGTGCCATCAGTGAGTCGAGCGGGTTCGGAAACACCATATATTTT; CDR3aa: CAISESSGFGNTIYF; j_gene: TRBJ1-3; d_gene: .; v_gene: TRBV10-3; abundance: .
CDR3nt: TGTGCCAGCAGCAAAAGGACAGGGTTAGTTACTGAAGCTTTCTTT; CDR3aa: CASSKRTGLVTEAFF; j_gene: TRBJ1-1; d_gene: TRBD1; v_gene: TRBV7-3; abundance: .
CDR3nt: TGTGCCAGCTCACTAGCGGGAGGACAAGAGACCCAGTACTTC; CDR3aa: CASSLAGGQETQYF; j_gene: TRBJ2-5; d_gene: TRBD2; v_gene: TRBV18; abundance: .
CDR3nt: TGTGCCAGTAGTGGAACCTGGGGCGCGGACACTGAAGCTTTCTTT; CDR3aa: CASSGTWGADTEAFF; j_gene: TRBJ1-1; d_gene: .; v_gene: TRBV19; abundance: .
CDR3nt: TGTGCCAGCAGCCGAGGTGTAGGTGACCGCTACGAGCAGTACTTC; CDR3aa: CASSRGVGDRYEQYF; j_gene: TRBJ2-7; d_gene: .; v_gene: TRBV5-5; abundance: .
CDR3nt: TGTGCCAGCAGATGGACTAATGGCGGGGAGCTGTTTTTT; CDR3aa: CASRWTNGGELFF; j_gene: TRBJ2-2; d_gene: .; v_gene: TRBV7-2; abundance: .
CDR3nt: TGTGCCACCAGTAGAGGCGGGGGGCGGGGCGGGGAGCTGTTTTTT; CDR3aa: CATSRGGGRGGELFF; j_gene: TRBJ2-2; d_gene: TRBD2; v_gene: TRBV15; abundance: once
CDR3nt: TGTGCCTTACAAACGGGCGAGGGTCAGGAGACCCAGTACTTC; CDR3aa: CALQTGEGQETQYF; j_gene: TRBJ2-5; d_gene: .; v_gene: TRBV11-3; abundance: .
CDR3nt: TGTGCCAGTAGTTTTATTGCCGGAGCGGGAGCTTTTTGGGAGCAGTTCTTC; CDR3aa: CASSFIAGAGAFWEQFF; j_gene: TRBJ2-1; d_gene: TRBD2; v_gene: TRBV19; abundance: .
CDR3nt: TGTGCCAGCAGCTTGGGGGGGCCAGGAAATCAGCCCCAGCATTTT; CDR3aa: CASSLGGPGNQPQHF; j_gene: TRBJ1-5; d_gene: .; v_gene: TRBV7-9; abundance: .
CDR3nt: TGTGCCACCAGCAGGGAAGTAGGGGGGGACTATGGCTACACCTTC; CDR3aa: CATSREVGGDYGYTF; j_gene: TRBJ1-2; d_gene: .; v_gene: TRBV15; abundance: .
CDR3nt: TGTGCCAGCAGCGGCAGGGGCCTCAGCTCCTACGAGCAGTACTTC; CDR3aa: CASSGRGLSSYEQYF; j_gene: TRBJ2-7; d_gene: .; v_gene: TRBV14; abundance: .
CDR3nt: TGCGCCAGCAGTCAAAAGCGCAAACCCTCCTACAATGAGCAGTTCTTC; CDR3aa: CASSQKRKPSYNEQFF; j_gene: TRBJ2-1; d_gene: .; v_gene: TRBV23-1; abundance: .
CDR3nt: TGTGCCAGCAGCACCGGGACAGGGAGCGCTGAAGCTTTCTTT; CDR3aa: CASSTGTGSAEAFF; j_gene: TRBJ1-1; d_gene: TRBD1; v_gene: TRBV7-6; abundance: .
CDR3nt: TGTGCCAGCAGTCCGGACTGGGGAAATCAGCCCCAGCATTTT; CDR3aa: CASSPDWGNQPQHF; j_gene: TRBJ1-5; d_gene: .; v_gene: TRBV6-4; abundance: .
CDR3nt: TGTGCCAGCAGCTTCGGGAGGGCGGGGGGAGGCAATCAGCCCCAGCATTTT; CDR3aa: CASSFGRAGGGNQPQHF; j_gene: TRBJ1-5; d_gene: .; v_gene: TRBV5-8; abundance: .
CDR3nt: TGTGCCAGTAGCCTTAACAGGGTACCTATAGAAGCTTTCTTT; CDR3aa: CASSLNRVPIEAFF; j_gene: TRBJ1-1; d_gene: .; v_gene: TRBV19; abundance: .
CDR3nt: TGTGCCAGCTCACCACAGGACAGGGGTATTCGGGCTTTCTTT; CDR3aa: CASSPQDRGIRAFF; j_gene: TRBJ1-1; d_gene: TRBD1; v_gene: TRBV18; abundance: .
CDR3nt: TGTGCCAGCAGCCTCAGCGGGGGGAATTCACCCCTCCACTTT; CDR3aa: CASSLSGGNSPLHF; j_gene: TRBJ1-6; d_gene: .; v_gene: TRBV9; abundance: .
CDR3nt: TGTGCCAGCAGCTTTGGGGAGGATCAGCCCCAGCATTTT; CDR3aa: CASSFGEDQPQHF; j_gene: TRBJ1-5; d_gene: .; v_gene: TRBV7-3; abundance: .